Listed below are T cell receptor beta chains from one sample, sequenced in a study of blood T cell repertoires in COVID-19. Using immunoSEQ multiplex PCR, the repertoire was profiled, and TCRdb retains in-frame clones only, with some absent. The table records about 220,000 clones, 70% to 85% of them present only once. The sequenced sample was peripheral blood. Source of these receptors: a man in his fifties or sixties with active or convalescent COVID-19. Each CDR3 is given with its conserved first and last residue. Each record gives: CDR3 protein, CDR3 DNA, V gene, clone size, D gene, J gene. D genes are given only for firm matches. Size is omitted from some rows. Given values are once, few, many or a class for expanded clones.

cdr3_aa: CASSPHGNIQYF; cdr3_nt: TGCGCCAGCAGCCCACATGGAAACATTCAGTACTTC; v_call: TRBV4-1; clone_size: -; d_call: -; j_call: TRBJ2-4
cdr3_aa: CASSGGETESSYNEQFF; cdr3_nt: TGTGCCAGCAGCGGGGGGGAAACAGAGAGCTCCTACAATGAGCAGTTCTTC; v_call: TRBV7-8; clone_size: -; d_call: TRBD2; j_call: TRBJ2-1
cdr3_aa: CASSPRREKLFF; cdr3_nt: TGTGCCAGCAGCCCACGGAGGGAAAAACTGTTTTTT; v_call: TRBV6-2/TRBV6-3; clone_size: -; d_call: -; j_call: TRBJ1-4
cdr3_aa: CASSLPGVETQYF; cdr3_nt: TGTGCCAGCAGCTTACCAGGGGTGGAGACCCAGTACTTC; v_call: TRBV7-2; clone_size: -; d_call: -; j_call: TRBJ2-5
cdr3_aa: CASSSTDGSSPLHF; cdr3_nt: TGTGCCAGCTCATCCACGGACGGGAGTTCACCCCTCCACTTT; v_call: TRBV18; clone_size: -; d_call: -; j_call: TRBJ1-6
cdr3_aa: CASSLTGRALRESSYNSPLHF; cdr3_nt: TGTGCCAGCAGCTTGACCGGCAGGGCCTTGCGGGAGAGCTCCTATAATTCACCCCTCCACTTT; v_call: TRBV7-8; clone_size: once; d_call: -; j_call: TRBJ1-6
cdr3_aa: CSVDGGDEKLFF; cdr3_nt: TGCAGCGTTGACGGAGGGGACGAAAAACTGTTTTTT; v_call: TRBV29-1; clone_size: -; d_call: -; j_call: TRBJ1-4
cdr3_aa: CASSPPPGGGYEQYF; cdr3_nt: TGTGCCAGCAGTCCCCCCCCAGGGGGCGGATACGAGCAGTACTTC; v_call: TRBV6-2/TRBV6-3; clone_size: -; d_call: TRBD1; j_call: TRBJ2-7
cdr3_aa: CASSQDRGRGESYGQYF; cdr3_nt: TGCGCCAGCAGCCAAGATAGGGGCAGGGGGGAGTCGTACGGGCAGTACTTC; v_call: TRBV4-3; clone_size: -; d_call: -; j_call: TRBJ2-7
cdr3_aa: CASSQERLAGGIPYEQYF; cdr3_nt: TGCGCCAGCAGCCAAGAGAGACTAGCGGGAGGCATCCCCTACGAGCAGTACTTC; v_call: TRBV4-3; clone_size: -; d_call: TRBD2; j_call: TRBJ2-7
cdr3_aa: CASSTRDRVNEKLFF; cdr3_nt: TGTGCCAGCAGCACAAGGGACAGGGTTAATGAAAAACTGTTTTTT; v_call: TRBV9; clone_size: few; d_call: TRBD1; j_call: TRBJ1-4
cdr3_aa: CASSSRQGTNYGYTF; cdr3_nt: TGCGCCAGCAGCTCCCGACAGGGTACTAACTATGGCTACACCTTC; v_call: TRBV4-3; clone_size: -; d_call: TRBD1; j_call: TRBJ1-2
cdr3_aa: CASRPWTSGRANEQFF; cdr3_nt: TGTGCCAGCAGGCCATGGACTAGCGGGAGGGCCAATGAGCAGTTCTTC; v_call: TRBV2; clone_size: -; d_call: TRBD2; j_call: TRBJ2-1
cdr3_aa: CASSLVPLPTGQGDTQYF; cdr3_nt: TGCGCCAGCAGCTTGGTCCCGCTGCCGACAGGGCAGGGGGATACGCAGTATTTT; v_call: TRBV5-1; clone_size: once; d_call: TRBD1; j_call: TRBJ2-3
cdr3_aa: CASSPPRRGDNEQFF; cdr3_nt: TGTGCCAGCAGTCCCCCCCGTAGGGGCGACAATGAGCAGTTCTTC; v_call: TRBV28; clone_size: once; d_call: -; j_call: TRBJ2-1
cdr3_aa: CASSQVVRGGPQYF; cdr3_nt: TGTGCCAGCAGCCAAGTGGTCCGGGGAGGGCCCCAGTACTTC; v_call: TRBV14; clone_size: -; d_call: TRBD2; j_call: TRBJ2-5
cdr3_aa: CAWGPWGYRYEQYF; cdr3_nt: TGTGCCTGGGGGCCGTGGGGTTACAGGTACGAGCAGTACTTC; v_call: TRBV30; clone_size: few; d_call: -; j_call: TRBJ2-7
cdr3_aa: CASNLLAGSPTDTQYF; cdr3_nt: TGCGCCAGCAATCTTTTAGCGGGGTCCCCCACAGATACGCAGTATTTT; v_call: TRBV4-1; clone_size: -; d_call: TRBD2; j_call: TRBJ2-3
cdr3_aa: CASSPTGANYGYTF; cdr3_nt: TGTGCCAGCAGCCCAACGGGGGCTAACTATGGCTACACCTTC; v_call: TRBV11-2; clone_size: -; d_call: -; j_call: TRBJ1-2
cdr3_aa: CASSLGQGWDNYGYTF; cdr3_nt: TGTGCCAGCAGCCTAGGACAGGGGTGGGATAACTATGGCTACACCTTC; v_call: TRBV5-5; clone_size: -; d_call: TRBD1; j_call: TRBJ1-2
cdr3_aa: CASSQFPGTGLALHF; cdr3_nt: TGCGCCAGCAGCCAATTCCCAGGGACAGGGTTGGCCCTCCACTTT; v_call: TRBV4-3; clone_size: -; d_call: TRBD1; j_call: TRBJ1-6
cdr3_aa: CASSFLPGVQETQYF; cdr3_nt: TGTGCCAGCAGCTTCCTTCCGGGGGTACAAGAGACCCAGTACTTC; v_call: TRBV11-2; clone_size: -; d_call: -; j_call: TRBJ2-5
cdr3_aa: CASSPGVLLDATNEKLFF; cdr3_nt: TGCGCCAGCAGCCCGGGGGTGTTGTTGGATGCAACTAATGAAAAACTGTTTTTT; v_call: TRBV5-1; clone_size: -; d_call: -; j_call: TRBJ1-4
cdr3_aa: CASSLGQTPRGYTF; cdr3_nt: TGTGCCAGCAGCTTAGGACAGACACCTCGGGGCTACACCTTC; v_call: TRBV7-2; clone_size: -; d_call: -; j_call: TRBJ1-2
cdr3_aa: CASTSGGNQPQHF; cdr3_nt: TGTGCCAGCACCTCGGGGGGCAATCAGCCCCAGCATTTT; v_call: TRBV27; clone_size: -; d_call: -; j_call: TRBJ1-5
cdr3_aa: CASSQDRASGNRDEQFF; cdr3_nt: TGCGCCAGCAGCCAAGATCGGGCTAGCGGGAATCGGGATGAGCAGTTCTTC; v_call: TRBV4-3; clone_size: -; d_call: TRBD2; j_call: TRBJ2-1
cdr3_aa: CASSLGSGTSRNNEQFF; cdr3_nt: TGTGCCAGCAGCTTAGGGTCCGGGACTAGCAGAAACAATGAGCAGTTCTTC; v_call: TRBV7-8; clone_size: few; d_call: TRBD2; j_call: TRBJ2-1
cdr3_aa: CASSESPTSGSYEQYF; cdr3_nt: TGTGCCAGCAGTGAAAGCCCTACTAGCGGATCCTACGAGCAGTACTTC; v_call: TRBV2; clone_size: -; d_call: TRBD2; j_call: TRBJ2-7
cdr3_aa: CASSETPGMNTEAFF; cdr3_nt: TGTGCCAGCAGTGAGACCCCCGGGATGAACACTGAAGCTTTCTTT; v_call: TRBV2; clone_size: -; d_call: -; j_call: TRBJ1-1